Shown below are 15 T cell receptor beta chains from a single sample sequenced in a study of blood T cell repertoires in COVID-19. Assay: immunoSEQ multiplex PCR; the TCRdb copy retains only in-frame clones and omits some. The repertoire holds just over 80,000 clones, with around 81% as singletons. The specimen sequenced was peripheral blood. These receptor sequences come from an elderly man with acute or convalescent COVID-19.

This chain connects TRBV19 to TRBJ2-1, with 7 bases matching TRBD1. The germline CDR1 and CDR2 sequences are LNHDA and SQIVND (reference sequence). The CDR3 has 17 amino acids. With 4 bases clipped from V and 4 bases from J, the junction kept 13 bases outside the gene matches. CDR3 sequence reads: CASSTTKTGTRYNEQFF. As DNA, the CDR3 is TGTGCCAGTAGTACAACCAAGACAGGGACAAGGTACAATGAGCAGTTCTTC.

The rearrangement uses TRBV18 and TRBJ1-2; weak D call: TRBD1 (5 bases). Germline V gene lookup returns CDR1 KGHSH and CDR2 LQKENI. This CDR3 spans 13 amino acids. The V end was cut by 2 bases, the J end by 7 bases, with 11 bases between. The DNA of the CDR3 is TGTGCCAGCTCACCAGATCCCAGGGCTGGCTACACCTTC. Translated, it gives CASSPDPRAGYTF.

The CDR3 nucleotides are TGTGCCAGCAGTTCCTCCATGGACAGGGTGAGCAATCAGCCCCAGCATTTT. Translating it yields CASSSSMDRVSNQPQHF. The chain couples TRBV28 to TRBJ1-5; 8 nucleotides align to TRBD1. CDR3 length equals 17 residues. J gave up 1 base and V 4 bases, and 9 bases lay outside the gene matches. CDR1 MDHEN and CDR2 SYDVKM come from the germline V gene.

This sequence joins TRBV11-2 and TRBJ1-5; no reliable D call. The CDR3 is 15 amino acids. The germline V gene encodes CDR1 SGHAT and CDR2 FQNNGV. Trimming removed 1 base from V and 3 bases from J, with 10 bases in between. CDR3 region: CASSLGDTPNQPQHF. The CDR3 DNA is TGTGCCAGCAGCTTAGGCGACACACCCAATCAGCCCCAGCATTTT.

This chain uses TRBV5-1 with TRBJ2-7; perhaps TRBD1 as D (6 bases). Germline CDR1 and CDR2: SGHRS and YFSETQ. This CDR3 is 14 amino acids long. The V end was cut by 0 bases, the J end by 2 bases, with 9 bases between. The CDR3 DNA follows: TGCGCCAGCAGCTTGGTAGCAGGGGCCTACGAGCAGTACTTC. It is translated as CASSLVAGAYEQYF.

The chain carries TRBV28 and TRBJ2-7; 9 bases map to TRBD2. CDR1 is MDHEN, CDR2 SYDVKM, per germline. The V segment lost 4 bases and the J segment 4 bases; nucleotides outside the gene matches: 11. This CDR3 comprises 16 residues. The CDR3 loop is CASSSPRGSGGYEQYF. CDR3 in DNA: TGTGCCAGCAGTTCCCCCAGGGGTAGCGGGGGATACGAGCAGTACTTC.

The chain is built from TRBV5-1 and TRBJ2-5; 8 bases agree with TRBD1. This CDR3 has 15 residues. Trimming took 3 bases from V and 5 from J; bases not matched to a gene: 9. The germline V gene has CDR1 SGHRS and CDR2 YFSETQ. The CDR3 region is CASSYQQGVEETQYF. For the CDR3, the DNA is TGCGCCAGCAGCTACCAACAGGGGGTGGAGGAGACCCAGTACTTC.

This chain links TRBV5-1 with TRBJ2-7; 10 nucleotides line up with TRBD2. The J segment lost 6 bases and the V segment lost 0 bases, leaving 12 bases of the junction unmatched. Per germline, CDR1 SGHRS and CDR2 YFSETQ. The CDR3 contains 17 residues. The CDR3, as DNA: TGCGCCAGCAGCTTGGTCTCTAGCGGGAGTCCTCCGGCCGAGCAGTACTTC. It yields the protein CASSLVSSGSPPAEQYF.

This chain connects TRBV9 to TRBJ1-1; no clear D gene. This CDR3 comprises 15 residues. V was shortened by 4 bases and J by 1 base, with 14 bases between the two germline ends. Germline V gives CDR1 SGDLS, CDR2 YYNGEE. The CDR3 is CASSPPQIANTEAFF. The CDR3 DNA reads as TGTGCCAGCAGCCCCCCACAAATAGCGAACACTGAAGCTTTCTTT.

This clone has at least ten counts. In nucleotides, the CDR3 is TGTGCCAGCAGAGGACAGGGGACTTCACCCCTCCACTTT. This sequence encodes CASRGQGTSPLHF. The V gene is TRBV2, the J gene TRBJ1-6, with 9 positions matching TRBD1. The V gene end was trimmed by 6 bases and the J gene end by 9 bases; junction bases not matched to a gene: 3. This CDR3 contains 13 residues. Germline V gives CDR1 SNHLY, CDR2 FYNNEI.

The genes are TRBV28 and TRBJ1-2, with D possibly matching TRBD1 (6 bases). This CDR3 comprises 16 residues. The germline V gene encodes CDR1 MDHEN and CDR2 SYDVKM. V lost 2 bases and J lost 4, with 17 bases in between. The CDR3: CASSLPGTTSSYGYTF. Here the CDR3 DNA reads TGTGCCAGCAGTTTACCCGGGACAACGTCCTCCTATGGCTACACCTTC.

The chain uses TRBV15 and TRBJ1-4; 11 bases align to TRBD1. J lost 8 bases, V lost 3 bases, and 2 bases had no gene match. The CDR3 loop spans 14 amino acids. CDR1 is LNHNV, CDR2 YYDKDF, per germline (reference sequence). This chain's CDR3 is CATSRDRGHEKLFF. CDR3 coding DNA: TGTGCCACCAGCAGGGACAGGGGGCACGAAAAACTGTTTTTT. The whole variable domain, remainder taken from reference TRBV15 and TRBJ1-4, is DAMVIQNPRYQVTQFGKPVTLSCSQTLNHNVMYWYQQKSSQAPKLLFHYYDKDFNNEADTPDNFQSRRPNTSFCFLDIRSPGLGDTAMYLCATSRDRGHEKLFFGSGTQLSVL.

The rearrangement joins TRBV28 to TRBJ1-2; D remains unclear. Trimming removed 5 bases at V and 10 bases at J, with 17 bases between. Germline-derived CDR1 and CDR2 are MDHEN and SYDVKM. This CDR3 is built from 13 residues. The CDR3 DNA reads as TGTGCCAGCAGTCCCCCGGACGCACGGGACTACACCTTC. It yields the protein CASSPPDARDYTF.

The chain combines TRBV28 with TRBJ2-5, with 8 positions matching TRBD1. Germline CDR1 reads MDHEN; CDR2 reads SYDVKM. The CDR3 has 15 residues. The V gene end was trimmed by 6 bases and the J gene end by 4 bases; junction bases not matched to a gene: 10. This CDR3 reads CASRNSGGGRETQYF. The CDR3 DNA follows: TGTGCCAGCAGAAATTCAGGGGGCGGAAGAGAGACCCAGTACTTC.

This rearrangement joins TRBV5-4 to TRBJ1-2; D possibly corresponds to TRBD1 (5 bases). The CDR3 length is 12 residues. Germline assignment: CDR1 SGHNT and CDR2 YYREEE (reference sequence). V lost 6 bases and J lost 8, with 14 bases in between. The CDR3 sequence is CASNPQGQGYTF. The CDR3 coding sequence is TGTGCCAGCAACCCGCAGGGCCAAGGCTACACCTTC.